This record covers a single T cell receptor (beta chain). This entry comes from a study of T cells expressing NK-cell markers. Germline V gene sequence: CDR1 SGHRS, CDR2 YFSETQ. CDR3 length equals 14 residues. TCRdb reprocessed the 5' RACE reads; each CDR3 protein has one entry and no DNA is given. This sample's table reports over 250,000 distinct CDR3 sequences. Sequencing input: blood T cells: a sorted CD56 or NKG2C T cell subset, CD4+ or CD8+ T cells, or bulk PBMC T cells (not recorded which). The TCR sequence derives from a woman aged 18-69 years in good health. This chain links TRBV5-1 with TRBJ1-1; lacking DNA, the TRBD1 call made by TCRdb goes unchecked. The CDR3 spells CASSLAGTAPEAFF.